Each of the 31 T cell receptor beta chains below was sequenced from the same sample in a study of cytomegalovirus exposure and HLA in healthy donors. Both 60 Vbeta primers and 13 Jbeta primers went into the PCR. This table comes from immunoSEQ multiplex PCR, and its TCRdb copy is limited to in-frame clones, with some not included. The repertoire holds over 75,000 clones, with around 64% as singletons. The sequencing sample was made of PBMCs. The receptors were gathered from a man aged 30 to 45 in good health and CMV-seronegative.

This clone has just a few counts. The chain uses TRBV4-1 and TRBJ1-5; D might be TRBD1 (6 bases). Trimming removed 1 base from V and 4 bases from J, with 11 bases in between. Germline CDR1 and CDR2: MGHRA and YSYEKL. This CDR3 has 15 residues. The CDR3 is CASSQVGTLNQPQHF. The CDR3 DNA follows: TGCGCCAGCAGCCAAGTAGGGACACTTAATCAGCCCCAGCATTTT.

The chain employs TRBV30 and TRBJ1-2, with a possible D match to TRBD1 (6 bases). Germline loops: CDR1 GTSNPN, CDR2 SVGIG (reference sequence). The CDR3 covers 13 residues. The CDR3: CAQIRGMGYGYTF. The CDR3 nucleotides are TGTGCACAGATCAGGGGCATGGGCTATGGCTACACCTTC.

The rearrangement joins TRBV7-2 to TRBJ2-5, with D possibly matching TRBD1 (5 bases). Germline assignment: CDR1 SGHTA and CDR2 FQGNSA. This CDR3 spans 16 amino acids. V lost 4 bases and J 1 base, leaving 16 bases between the germline ends. The CDR3: CASSSVDSSLQETQYF. The CDR3 coding sequence is TGTGCCAGCAGCTCCGTCGACAGCTCCCTCCAAGAGACCCAGTACTTC.

The V and J genes are TRBV27 and TRBJ1-1; TRBD1 matches 8 bases. Unmatched junction bases numbered 10, after V lost 5 bases and J lost 5 bases. The CDR3 sequence is 15 residues long. Germline V CDR1 and CDR2: MNHEY, SMNVEV (reference sequence). The CDR3 DNA follows: TGTGCCAGCAGTGCGACAGGGGACCTTTTTACTGAAGCTTTCTTT. Translation gives CASSATGDLFTEAFF.

The CDR3 nucleotides are TGTGCCAGCAGGGATTGGGGGGGTAACACTGAAGCTTTCTTT. This encodes CASRDWGGNTEAFF. This chain joins TRBV7-2 and TRBJ1-1, with a weak D call TRBD1 (5 bases). The germline CDR1 and CDR2 sequences are SGHTA and FQGNSA. This CDR3 contains 14 residues. Trimming stripped 6 bases from V and 2 bases from J, with 13 bases between.

This clone was found a few times. The chain joins TRBV7-2 to TRBJ1-6; the match to TRBD1 covers 7 bases. Germline loops: CDR1 SGHTA, CDR2 FQGNSA. V lost 3 bases to trimming and J lost 10 bases; unmatched junction nucleotides: 9. The CDR3 contains 15 residues. For the CDR3, the DNA is TGTGCCAGCAGCTTCGTTGACAGGGCTGGGTCACCCCTCCACTTT. Translating it yields CASSFVDRAGSPLHF.

The J gene is TRBJ1-5, the V gene TRBV5-6; D might be TRBD1 (6 bases). Per germline, CDR1 SGHDT and CDR2 YYEEEE. V was clipped by 1 base and J by 1 base, with 12 bases between them. This CDR3 has 16 amino acids. DNA for the CDR3: TGTGCCAGCAGCTTGAGGTTGGGGGCGAGCAATCAGCCCCAGCATTTT. Amino acids: CASSLRLGASNQPQHF.

The gene calls are TRBV6-6 and TRBJ1-4; D unresolved. The germline V and J ends were trimmed by 8 bases and 1 base, with 14 bases remaining between them. Germline values: CDR1 MNHNY, CDR2 SVGAGI (reference sequence). This CDR3 comprises 15 residues. CDR3 nucleotides: TGTGCCAGCCTAGGTTTGGATGGAACTAATGAAAAACTGTTTTTT. This codes for CASLGLDGTNEKLFF.

The gene calls are TRBV7-3 and TRBJ1-2, with 9 bases fitting TRBD1. V was clipped by 5 bases and J by 6 bases; unmatched bases: 7. Per the germline V gene, CDR1 is SGHTA and CDR2 is FQGTGA. This CDR3 is 14 amino acids long. CDR3 DNA sequence: TGTGCCAGCAGCGAAACCGGGACAGGGAATGGCTACACCTTC. Its translation: CASSETGTGNGYTF.

This chain connects TRBV7-2 to TRBJ2-3; possible D gene TRBD1, 5 bases. CDR1 SGHTA and CDR2 FQGNSA come from the germline V gene. The CDR3 is 15 amino acids. V was shortened by 3 bases and J by 3 bases, with 13 bases between the two germline ends. CDR3 loop: CASSFTQAGTDTQYF. CDR3 in DNA: TGTGCCAGCAGCTTCACCCAGGCAGGGACAGATACGCAGTATTTT.

CDR3 sequence: CASSLAQAGGGGNSQPQHF. The CDR3 bases are TGTGCCAGCAGCTTAGCGCAGGCAGGGGGCGGAGGTAATTCTCAGCCCCAGCATTTT. The chain is built from TRBV7-2 and TRBJ1-5; 8 bases align to TRBD1. With 0 bases clipped from V and 6 bases from J, the junction kept 16 bases outside the gene matches. The CDR3 sequence is 19 residues long. Germline V gene sequence: CDR1 SGHTA, CDR2 FQGNSA.

The rearrangement joins TRBV30 to TRBJ1-1; D uncertain. The germline V and J ends were trimmed by 1 base and 6 bases, with 15 bases remaining between them. The CDR3 totals 14 residues. In germline, CDR1 is GTSNPN, CDR2 SVGIG (reference sequence). CDR3 amino acids: CAWSGTELWAEAFF. The CDR3 DNA sequence: TGTGCCTGGAGTGGTACAGAATTGTGGGCTGAAGCTTTCTTT.

The chain links TRBV5-1 to TRBJ2-2, with D hard to call. V lost 0 bases and J 1 base, leaving 4 bases between the germline ends. From germline, CDR1 is SGHRS and CDR2 YFSETQ. This CDR3 region has 14 residues. CDR3 coding DNA: TGCGCCAGCAGCTTGGTCCAGAACACCGGGGAGCTGTTTTTT. This codes for CASSLVQNTGELFF.

V gene TRBV30 combines with J gene TRBJ1-1; D is possibly TRBD1 (5 bases). Germline assignment: CDR1 GTSNPN and CDR2 SVGIG (reference sequence). The CDR3 runs to 15 residues. With 3 bases removed from V and 2 bases from J, the gap between germline ends came to 16 bases. This CDR3 is CAWSPIGHQNTEAFF. The DNA for the CDR3 is TGTGCCTGGAGCCCGATAGGACACCAAAACACTGAAGCTTTCTTT.

The chain is built from TRBV6-1 and TRBJ2-2; possible D gene TRBD2, 6 bases. This CDR3 has 15 amino acids. Germline V gene lookup returns CDR1 MNHNS and CDR2 SASEGT. With 6 bases removed from V and 1 base from J, the gap between germline ends came to 12 bases. The CDR3 sequence is CASSAGGGNTGELFF. For the CDR3, the DNA is TGTGCCAGCAGCGCCGGGGGAGGGAACACCGGGGAGCTGTTTTTT.

The rearrangement joins TRBV19 to TRBJ1-6; possible D gene TRBD1, 6 bases. This CDR3 is built from 15 residues. Per the germline V gene, CDR1 is LNHDA and CDR2 is SQIVND (reference sequence). Trimming removed 4 bases at V and 8 bases at J, with 15 bases between. The CDR3 sequence: CASSSRQVIDSPLHF. DNA for the CDR3: TGTGCCAGTAGTAGCCGACAGGTAATCGATTCACCCCTCCACTTT.

V usage is TRBV6-5 and J usage is TRBJ1-1; D is perhaps TRBD1 (5 bases). Trimming removed 2 bases from V and 1 base from J, with 8 bases in between. The germline V gene encodes CDR1 MNHEY and CDR2 SVGAGI. CDR3 size: 14 residues. Here the CDR3 DNA reads TGTGCCAGCAGTTACCCGGGGGGGAACACTGAAGCTTTCTTT. It encodes CASSYPGGNTEAFF.

This chain uses TRBV2 with TRBJ1-2, with D hard to call. Germline loops: CDR1 SNHLY, CDR2 FYNNEI. V gave up 3 bases and J gave up 4 bases, with 9 bases separating them. The CDR3 is made up of 13 amino acids. CDR3 DNA: TGTGCCAGCAGTGAGGAGGGATTCTATGGCTACACCTTC. Its protein is CASSEEGFYGYTF.

The chain recombines TRBV18 with TRBJ1-1, with D possibly being TRBD1 (6 bases). The CDR3 spans 14 residues. Germline V gives CDR1 KGHSH, CDR2 LQKENI. V was pared by 3 bases and J by 8 bases, with 16 bases between. The chain's CDR3 is CASSPRQEVGEAFF. The CDR3 bases are TGTGCCAGCTCACCTCGACAGGAGGTGGGAGAAGCTTTCTTT.

The chain employs TRBV2 and TRBJ1-2; a weak D match, TRBD1 (6 bases). The germline gives CDR1 SNHLY, CDR2 FYNNEI. V was clipped by 3 bases and J by 8 bases, with 19 bases between them. The CDR3 covers 15 residues. DNA for the CDR3: TGTGCCAGCAGTGATGGGGGACCGGGGGGCGGGGGCTACACCTTC. Translated: CASSDGGPGGGGYTF.

This clone was observed a handful of times. The J gene is TRBJ2-5, the V gene TRBV30; TRBD2 might be the D (5 bases). The V and J ends lost 2 bases and 6 bases respectively, with 10 bases between them. This CDR3 is built from 12 residues. Germline values: CDR1 GTSNPN, CDR2 SVGIG (reference sequence). The CDR3 DNA is TGTGCCTGGAGTTCCTCCGGGAAGACCCAGTACTTC. Amino acids: CAWSSSGKTQYF.

V usage is TRBV30 and J usage is TRBJ1-5; 9 bases are shared with TRBD1. The CDR3 extends over 15 amino acids. Germline V gene sequence: CDR1 GTSNPN, CDR2 SVGIG (reference sequence). V shed 5 bases, J shed 5 bases, and the junction held 10 bases outside the gene matches. CDR3 nucleotides: TGTGCCTGGGGGACAGGGTCGGGTGGATATCAGCCCCAGCATTTT. Its translation is CAWGTGSGGYQPQHF.

The gene calls are TRBV28 and TRBJ1-1, with a weak D call TRBD1 (6 bases). The CDR3 is 15 amino acids. Germline V gene sequence: CDR1 MDHEN, CDR2 SYDVKM. Trimming cost V 8 bases and J 2 bases, with 18 bases left between them. The CDR3 reads CASRVGGGGNTEAFF. The CDR3 DNA sequence: TGTGCCAGCCGGGTTGGTGGGGGCGGAAACACTGAAGCTTTCTTT.

Only a few counts were recorded for this clone. This sequence joins TRBV5-1 and TRBJ2-7; D is perhaps TRBD2 (5 bases). The CDR3 is made up of 14 amino acids. V shed 5 bases and J shed 7 bases, with 19 bases lying between them. CDR1 is SGHRS and CDR2 is YFSETQ in the germline V gene. Here the CDR3 reads CASSYRPRTGEQYF. DNA for the CDR3: TGCGCCAGCAGTTACCGACCCCGGACGGGGGAGCAGTACTTC.

J is TRBJ2-5 and V is TRBV7-9; TRBD2 matches at 8 bases. The J call could be wrong; TRBJ2-7 is a better fit for the DNA end. CDR1 and CDR2 from the germline V gene are SEHNR and FQNEAQ (reference sequence). The CDR3 length is 16 residues. The CDR3 sequence is CASSLGAPGLGYEQYF. The DNA of the CDR3 is TGTGCCAGCAGCTTAGGGGCCCCGGGACTAGGGTACGAGCAGTACTTC.

The gene calls are TRBV7-3 and TRBJ2-7; the D gene is possibly TRBD1 (6 bases). Between the trimmed V and J ends, which lost 1 base and 2 bases, there was a span of 12 bases. CDR1 and CDR2 from the germline V gene are SGHTA and FQGTGA. This CDR3 comprises 15 residues. The CDR3, as DNA: TGTGCCAGCAGCTTAAGCTCAGGGGCCCCCTACGAGCAGTACTTC. Translating it yields CASSLSSGAPYEQYF.

The V and J genes are TRBV7-2 and TRBJ1-1; D ambiguous. The CDR3 covers 13 residues. V lost 9 bases and J lost 9, with 20 bases in between. Germline V gene sequence: CDR1 SGHTA, CDR2 FQGNSA. The CDR3 region is CARSRGLGTQAFF. CDR3 DNA sequence: TGTGCCAGGAGTCGAGGGTTGGGTACCCAAGCTTTCTTT.

This clone was seen a few times. The chain couples TRBV27 to TRBJ2-7, with D unresolved. CDR1 and CDR2 from the germline V gene are MNHEY and SMNVEV (reference sequence). The V end lost 4 bases, the J end lost 0 bases, and 10 bases lay between the germline ends. The CDR3 loop spans 14 amino acids. Here the CDR3 reads CASSSDMNSYEQYF. The DNA for the CDR3 is TGTGCCAGCAGTTCAGACATGAACTCCTACGAGCAGTACTTC.

This chain uses TRBV29-1 with TRBJ1-1; 9 positions agree with TRBD1. CDR1 is SQVTM, CDR2 ANQGSEA, per germline. This CDR3 is built from 14 residues. The ends lost 6 bases at V and 6 bases at J; junction bases unmatched: 11. CDR3 sequence: CSVRLGQGGAEAFF. Here the CDR3 DNA reads TGCAGCGTGAGGCTGGGACAGGGAGGAGCTGAAGCTTTCTTT.

This chain uses TRBV28 with TRBJ2-5, with D perhaps TRBD1 (6 bases). Germline-derived CDR1 and CDR2 are MDHEN and SYDVKM. This CDR3 has 15 residues. Trimming left V 6 bases short and J 5 bases short, with 19 bases between. The CDR3 DNA reads TGTGCCAGCAGCTACAGGGCGTCGGTGCGGGAGACCCAGTACTTC. Translation: CASSYRASVRETQYF.

The rearrangement links TRBV7-2 to TRBJ2-1, with 16 bases lining up with TRBD2. V lost 3 bases to trimming and J lost 2 bases; unmatched junction nucleotides: 1. The CDR3 covers 17 residues. CDR1 and CDR2 (germline): SGHTA, FQGNSA. The CDR3 loop reads CASSLGTSGRAYNEQFF. Written as DNA, the CDR3 is TGTGCCAGCAGCTTGGGGACTAGCGGGAGGGCCTACAATGAGCAGTTCTTC.